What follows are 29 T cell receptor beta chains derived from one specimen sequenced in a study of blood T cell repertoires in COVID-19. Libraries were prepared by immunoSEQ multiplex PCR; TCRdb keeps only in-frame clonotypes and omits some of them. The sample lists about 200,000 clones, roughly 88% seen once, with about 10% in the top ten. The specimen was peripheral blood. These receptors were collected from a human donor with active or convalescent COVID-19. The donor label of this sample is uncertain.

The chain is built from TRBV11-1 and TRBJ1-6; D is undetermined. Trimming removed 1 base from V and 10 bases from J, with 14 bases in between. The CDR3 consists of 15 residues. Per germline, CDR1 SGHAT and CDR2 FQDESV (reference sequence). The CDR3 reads CASSLGVGRGSPLHF. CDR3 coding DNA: TGTGCCAGCAGCTTAGGAGTCGGGAGAGGATCACCCCTCCACTTT.

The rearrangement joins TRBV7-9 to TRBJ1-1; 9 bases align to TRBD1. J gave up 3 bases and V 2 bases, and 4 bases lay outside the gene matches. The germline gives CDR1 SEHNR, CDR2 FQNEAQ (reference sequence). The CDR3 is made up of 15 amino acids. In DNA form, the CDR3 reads TGTGCCAGCAGCTTACTGGGACAGGGACACACTGAAGCTTTCTTT. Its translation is CASSLLGQGHTEAFF.

The CDR3 protein is CASSAGDRGLYHTEAFF. The CDR3 bases are TGTGCCAGCAGCGCGGGGGACAGGGGGCTTTACCACACTGAAGCTTTCTTT. The J gene is TRBJ1-1, the V gene TRBV7-9, with 12 bases fitting TRBD1. The CDR3 has 17 residues. CDR1 SEHNR and CDR2 FQNEAQ come from the germline V gene (reference sequence). V gave up 5 bases and J gave up 3 bases; unmatched junction bases: 10. Complete variable domain (other parts from reference TRBV7-9 and TRBJ1-1): DTGVSQNPRHKITKRGQNVTFRCDPISEHNRLYWYRQTLGQGPEFLTYFQNEAQLEKSRLLSDRFSAERPKGSFSTLEIQRTEQGDSAMYLCASSAGDRGLYHTEAFFGQGTRLTVV.

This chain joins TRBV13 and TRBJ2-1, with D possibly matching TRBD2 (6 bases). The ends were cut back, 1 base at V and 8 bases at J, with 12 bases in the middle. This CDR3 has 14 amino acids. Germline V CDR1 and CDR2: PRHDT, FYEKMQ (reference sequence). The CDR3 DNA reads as TGTGCCAGCAGCTTAGCTACTAGCTTCGATGAGCAGTTCTTC. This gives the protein CASSLATSFDEQFF. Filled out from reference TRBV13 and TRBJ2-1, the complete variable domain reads AAGVIQSPRHLIKEKRETATLKCYPIPRHDTVYWYQQGPGQDPQFLISFYEKMQSDKGSIPDRFSAQQFSDYHSELNMSSLELGDSALYFCASSLATSFDEQFFGPGTRLTVL.

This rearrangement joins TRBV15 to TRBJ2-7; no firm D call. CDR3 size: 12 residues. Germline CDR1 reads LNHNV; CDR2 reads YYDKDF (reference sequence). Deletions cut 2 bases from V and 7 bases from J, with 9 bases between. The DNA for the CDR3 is TGTGCCACCAGCAGACATACTGCTGAGCAGTACTTC. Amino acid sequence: CATSRHTAEQYF.

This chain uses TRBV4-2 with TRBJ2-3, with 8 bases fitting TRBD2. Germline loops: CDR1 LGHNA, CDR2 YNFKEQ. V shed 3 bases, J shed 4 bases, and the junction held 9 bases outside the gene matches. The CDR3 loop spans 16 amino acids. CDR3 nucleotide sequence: TGTGCCAGCAGCCAGGGTGATCCCGGGGGGGCAGATACGCAGTATTTT. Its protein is CASSQGDPGGADTQYF.

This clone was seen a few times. The CDR3 nucleotides are TGTGCCAGCAGTTGGGGGGCCGGGACAGCAACCAGCAATCAGCCCCAGCATTTT. It translates to CASSWGAGTATSNQPQHF. The V and J genes are TRBV6-2 or TRBV6-3 and TRBJ1-5; TRBD1 agrees at 7 bases. The CDR3 runs 18 residues. The V gene end was trimmed by 4 bases and the J gene end by 1 base; junction bases not matched to a gene: 13. Per germline, CDR1 MNHEY and CDR2 SVGEGT.

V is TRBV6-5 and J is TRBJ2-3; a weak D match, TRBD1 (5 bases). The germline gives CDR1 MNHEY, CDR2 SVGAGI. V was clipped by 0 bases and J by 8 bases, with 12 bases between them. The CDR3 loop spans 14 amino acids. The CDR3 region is CASSYSTVGLTQYF. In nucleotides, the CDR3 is TGTGCCAGCAGTTACTCGACGGTGGGGCTTACGCAGTATTTT.

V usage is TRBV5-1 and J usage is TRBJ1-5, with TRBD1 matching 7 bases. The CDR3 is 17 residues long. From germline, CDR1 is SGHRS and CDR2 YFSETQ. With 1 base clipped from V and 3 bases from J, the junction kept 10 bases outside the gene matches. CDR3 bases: TGCGCCAGCAGCTTGAGAGGGGGCGACGGACCCAATCAGCCCCAGCATTTT. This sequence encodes CASSLRGGDGPNQPQHF.

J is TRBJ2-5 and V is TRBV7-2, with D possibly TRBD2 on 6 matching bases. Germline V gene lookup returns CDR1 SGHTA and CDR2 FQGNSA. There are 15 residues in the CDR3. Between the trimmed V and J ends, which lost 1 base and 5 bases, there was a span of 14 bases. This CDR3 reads CASSLVSTSLETQYF. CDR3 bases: TGTGCCAGCAGCTTAGTGTCGACTAGTCTGGAGACCCAGTACTTC.

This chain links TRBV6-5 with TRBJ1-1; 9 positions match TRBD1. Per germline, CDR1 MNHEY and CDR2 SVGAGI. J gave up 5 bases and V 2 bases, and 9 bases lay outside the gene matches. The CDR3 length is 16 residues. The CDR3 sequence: CASSYGDREVITEAFF. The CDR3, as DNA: TGTGCCAGCAGTTACGGGGACAGGGAGGTGATAACTGAAGCTTTCTTT.

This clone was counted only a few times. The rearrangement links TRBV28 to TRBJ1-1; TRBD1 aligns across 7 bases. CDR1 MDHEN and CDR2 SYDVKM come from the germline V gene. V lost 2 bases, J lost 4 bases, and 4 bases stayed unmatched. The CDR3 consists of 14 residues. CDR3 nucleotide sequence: TGTGCCAGCAGTTTAGTCAAGGGGGCCACTGAAGCTTTCTTT. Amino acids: CASSLVKGATEAFF.

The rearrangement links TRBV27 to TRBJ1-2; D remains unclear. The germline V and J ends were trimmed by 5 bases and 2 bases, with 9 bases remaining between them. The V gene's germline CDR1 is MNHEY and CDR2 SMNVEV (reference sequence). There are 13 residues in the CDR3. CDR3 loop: CASSTDGNYGYTF. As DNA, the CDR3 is TGTGCCAGCAGTACTGACGGGAACTATGGCTACACCTTC.

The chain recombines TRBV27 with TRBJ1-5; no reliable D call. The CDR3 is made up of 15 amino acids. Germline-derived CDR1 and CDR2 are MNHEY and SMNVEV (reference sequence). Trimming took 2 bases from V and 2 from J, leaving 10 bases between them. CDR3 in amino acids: CASSLALSGNQPQHF. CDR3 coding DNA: TGTGCCAGCAGTTTAGCCCTATCTGGCAATCAGCCCCAGCATTTT.

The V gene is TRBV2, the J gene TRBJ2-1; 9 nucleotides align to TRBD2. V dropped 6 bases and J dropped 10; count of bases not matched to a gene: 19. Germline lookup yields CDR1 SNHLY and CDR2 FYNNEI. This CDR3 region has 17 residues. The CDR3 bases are TGTGCCAGCAGATCCTACCTGCCGGGACTAGCCCCCAGCGAGCAGTTCTTC. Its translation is CASRSYLPGLAPSEQFF.

CDR3 sequence reads: CASSPGSGGERHF. The CDR3 region has the DNA TGTGCCAGCAGCCCAGGGTCCGGGGGAGAGAGGCATTTT. J is TRBJ1-5 and V is TRBV11-3, with D maybe TRBD1 (5 bases). The germline gives CDR1 SGHNT, CDR2 YENEEA. V lost 5 bases to trimming and J lost 15 bases, with 20 bases between them. The CDR3 contains 13 residues.

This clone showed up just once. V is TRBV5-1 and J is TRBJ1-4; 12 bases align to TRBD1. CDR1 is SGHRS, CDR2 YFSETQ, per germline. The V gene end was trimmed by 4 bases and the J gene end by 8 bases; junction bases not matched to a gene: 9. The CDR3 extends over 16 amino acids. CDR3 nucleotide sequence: TGCGCCAGCAGCAATCTACCGGGACAGGGGGCGGAAAAACTGTTTTTT. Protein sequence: CASSNLPGQGAEKLFF. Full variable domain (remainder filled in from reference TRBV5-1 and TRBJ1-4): KAGVTQTPRYLIKTRGQQVTLSCSPISGHRSVSWYQQTPGQGLQFLFEYFSETQRNKGNFPGRFSGRQFSNSRSEMNVSTLELGDSALYLCASSNLPGQGAEKLFFGSGTQLSVL.

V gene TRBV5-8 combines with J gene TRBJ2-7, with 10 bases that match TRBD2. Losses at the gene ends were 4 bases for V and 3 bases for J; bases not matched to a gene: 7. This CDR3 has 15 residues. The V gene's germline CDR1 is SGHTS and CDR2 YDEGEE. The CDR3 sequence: CASSRTSGSYYEQYF. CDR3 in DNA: TGTGCCAGCAGCAGGACTAGCGGCTCTTACTACGAGCAGTACTTC.

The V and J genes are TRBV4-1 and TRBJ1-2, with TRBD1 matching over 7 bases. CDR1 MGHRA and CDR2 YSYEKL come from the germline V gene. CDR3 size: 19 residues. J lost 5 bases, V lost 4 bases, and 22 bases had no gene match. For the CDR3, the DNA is TGCGCCAGCAGCCCACCCTCCCGGGACAGCGAGACTATCTCTTATGGCTACACCTTC. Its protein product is CASSPPSRDSETISYGYTF.

The CDR3 protein is CASMPTGPGANEQFF. Written as DNA, the CDR3 is TGCGCCAGCATGCCCACGGGCCCTGGGGCCAATGAGCAGTTCTTC. The J gene is TRBJ2-1, the V gene TRBV5-1, with TRBD1 as a possible D gene (5 bases). The germline CDR1 and CDR2 sequences are SGHRS and YFSETQ. Deletions cut 6 bases from V and 6 bases from J, with 19 bases between. The CDR3 has 15 amino acids.

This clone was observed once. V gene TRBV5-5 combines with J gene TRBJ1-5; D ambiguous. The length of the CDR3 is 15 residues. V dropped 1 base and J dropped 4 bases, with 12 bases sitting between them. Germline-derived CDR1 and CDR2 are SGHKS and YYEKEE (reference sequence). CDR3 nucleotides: TGTGCCAGCAGCTTGTATTTCGAGGGAAATCAGCCCCAGCATTTT. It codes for CASSLYFEGNQPQHF.

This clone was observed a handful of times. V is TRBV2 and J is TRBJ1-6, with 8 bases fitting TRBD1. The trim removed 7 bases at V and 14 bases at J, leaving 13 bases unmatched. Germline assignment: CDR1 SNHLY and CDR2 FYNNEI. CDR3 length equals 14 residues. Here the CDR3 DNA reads TGTGCCAGCAAGGGAGCTCAGGGGGCGAGGTCCCTCCACTTT. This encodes CASKGAQGARSLHF.

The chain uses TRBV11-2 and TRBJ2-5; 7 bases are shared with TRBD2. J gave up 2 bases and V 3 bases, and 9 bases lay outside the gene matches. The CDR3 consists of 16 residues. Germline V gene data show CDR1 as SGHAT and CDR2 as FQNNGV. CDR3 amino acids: CASSLYVSGVQETQYF. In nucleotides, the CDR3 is TGTGCCAGCAGCTTGTATGTAAGCGGGGTTCAAGAGACCCAGTACTTC.

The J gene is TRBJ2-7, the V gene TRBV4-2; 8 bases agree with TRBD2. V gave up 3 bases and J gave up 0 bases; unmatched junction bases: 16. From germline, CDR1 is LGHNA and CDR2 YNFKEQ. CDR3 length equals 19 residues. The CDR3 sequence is CASSHPRSSGTQVSYEQYF. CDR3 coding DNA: TGTGCCAGCAGCCACCCCAGGAGTAGCGGGACTCAGGTCTCCTACGAGCAGTACTTC.

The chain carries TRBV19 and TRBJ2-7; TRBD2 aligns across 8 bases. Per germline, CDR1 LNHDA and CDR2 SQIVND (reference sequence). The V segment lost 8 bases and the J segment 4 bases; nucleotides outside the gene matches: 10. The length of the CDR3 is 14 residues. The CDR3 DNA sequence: TGTGCCAGTGCTGGGACTAGGGGTGGGTACGAGCAGTACTTC. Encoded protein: CASAGTRGGYEQYF.

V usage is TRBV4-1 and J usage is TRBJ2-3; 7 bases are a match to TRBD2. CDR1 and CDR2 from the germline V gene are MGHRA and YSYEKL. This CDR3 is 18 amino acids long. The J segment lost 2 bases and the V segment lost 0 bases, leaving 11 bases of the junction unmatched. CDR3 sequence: CASSQDSLGGASTDTQYF. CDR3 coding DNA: TGCGCCAGCAGCCAAGATAGTTTGGGAGGGGCATCCACAGATACGCAGTATTTT.

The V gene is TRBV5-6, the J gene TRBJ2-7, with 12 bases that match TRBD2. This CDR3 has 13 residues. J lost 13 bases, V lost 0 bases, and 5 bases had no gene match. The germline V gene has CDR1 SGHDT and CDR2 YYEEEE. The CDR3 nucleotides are TGTGCCAGCAGCTTGGCGACTAGCGGGGGTCCTTACTTC. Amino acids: CASSLATSGGPYF.

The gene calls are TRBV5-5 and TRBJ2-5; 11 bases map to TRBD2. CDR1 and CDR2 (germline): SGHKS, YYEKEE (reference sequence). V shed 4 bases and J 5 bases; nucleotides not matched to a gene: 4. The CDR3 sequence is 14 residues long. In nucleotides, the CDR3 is TGTGCCAGCAGCCCCCGGACTAGCGGGGAGACCCAGTACTTC. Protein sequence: CASSPRTSGETQYF.

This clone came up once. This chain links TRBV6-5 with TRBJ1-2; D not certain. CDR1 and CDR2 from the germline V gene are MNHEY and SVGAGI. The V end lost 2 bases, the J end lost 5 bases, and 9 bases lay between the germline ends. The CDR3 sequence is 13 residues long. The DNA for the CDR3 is TGTGCCAGCAGTTACACAGAGTTTTATGGCTACACCTTC. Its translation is CASSYTEFYGYTF.